Only a few counts were recorded for the clone carrying this TCR beta chain. Its antigen remains unknown. The entirety of the isolated RNA underwent reverse transcription, so expressed TCRB transcripts were sequenced. Read counts averaged roughly 4 million for samples of naive, central memory and regulatory T cells. Repertoires were generated with immunoSEQ multiplex PCR, while TCRdb's copy carries only in-frame clones and drops some. The top ten clones hold approximately 4% of a sample with a few hundred thousand clones, 25% to 30% of them seen once. The source of the sample is a study of beta chain features in type 1 diabetes. CDR1 and CDR2 from the germline V gene are MNHEY and SMNVEV (reference sequence). The CDR3 has 14 amino acids. Trimming removed 2 bases from V and 0 bases from J, with 8 bases in between. Sorting that relied on CD45RO/CCR7/CD25/CD127/CD95/CD27 yielded CD4+ naive, central memory, regulatory and stem cell-like memory cells. Sorted populations all had greater than 95% purity.

Study-level results: More deletions and fewer insertions at VDJ junctions were seen in type 1 diabetes patients.

The sequence was collected from a man aged 25 to 40 in good health. What was sequenced was central memory CD4+ T cells from blood. The chain combines TRBV27 with TRBJ2-7; D is perhaps TRBD2 (7 bases). The CDR3 DNA reads TGTGCCAGCAGTTTAGCGGGGGCCTCCTACGAGCAGTACTTC. This translates into CASSLAGASYEQYF.